The 22 T cell receptor beta chains below come from one sample, sequenced in a study of T-cell reconstitution after alpha-beta-depleted transplantation in children. Researchers prepared the TCRbeta library using unique molecular identifiers, the study reports. From the PCR reads, TCRdb called clonotypes with MiXCR, one entry per CDR3 protein. Of roughly 300,000 distinct CDR3 sequences listed, about a tenth are singletons. The input for sequencing was PBMCs from the stem cell graft donor, taken from the stem cell graft. These receptors were taken from a human donor who donated a stem cell graft to a child with acute lymphoblastic leukemia.

This clonotype was seen more than once but under ten times. The chain's CDR3 is CATSDAENEQFF. The CDR3 DNA reads as TGTGCCACCAGTGATGCAGAAAATGAGCAGTTCTTC. The rearrangement joins TRBV24-1 to TRBJ2-1; D is uncertain. V lost 3 bases and J lost 7, with 6 bases in between. The germline V gene has CDR1 KGHDR and CDR2 SFDVKD. The CDR3 is 12 residues long.

The chain couples TRBV4-2 to TRBJ2-7; tentatively, D is TRBD2 (5 bases). Trimming stripped 0 bases from V and 2 bases from J, with 14 bases between. The CDR3 consists of 16 residues. Germline V lookup: CDR1 LGHNA, CDR2 YNFKEQ. The CDR3 nucleotides read TGTGCCAGCAGCCAAGAGTTCTCAGCGGAGCCCTACGAGCAGTACTTC. Translating it yields CASSQEFSAEPYEQYF.

This clonotype was observed a handful of times. The chain has TRBV7-9 and TRBJ2-2; TRBD1 is a possible D gene (6 bases). V lost 5 bases to trimming and J lost 8 bases, with 12 bases between them. The CDR3 length is 13 residues. The germline V gene has CDR1 SEHNR and CDR2 FQNEAQ (reference sequence). In DNA, the CDR3 is TGTGCCAGCAGCGCCGACAGGTTTGGGGAGCTGTTTTTT. Its translation is CASSADRFGELFF.

The table lists this clonotype with a count of one. A much larger clone lies a single base off, so this may be a read error. The V call is TRBV7-9, the J call TRBJ2-1; 8 nucleotides line up with TRBD2. The CDR3 loop spans 17 amino acids. Germline CDR1 and CDR2: SEHNR and FQNEAQ (reference sequence). CDR3 amino acids: CAISFPPGTRNYNEQFF. DNA of the CDR3: TGTGCCATCAGCTTTCCCCCCGGGACTAGAAATTACAATGAGCAGTTCTTC.

This clonotype was detected ten times or more. Germline and junction disagree at one end, which may indicate a read error. CDR3 in DNA: TGCGCCAGCAGCCTTAGCCACGAGCAGTACTTC. Protein: CASSLSHEQYF. The V gene is TRBV12-3 or TRBV12-4, the J gene TRBJ2-7; D ambiguous. The CDR3 loop spans 11 amino acids.

The DNA of the CDR3 is TGCAGTGCTAGAGAGGCGGGAGGGAACAATGAGCAGTTCTTC. Translation: CSAREAGGNNEQFF. This chain connects TRBV20-1 to TRBJ2-1, with 9 bases identical to TRBD2. Germline CDR1 is DFQATT and CDR2 is SNEGSKA (reference sequence). CDR3 size: 14 residues. V shed 0 bases, J shed 5 bases, and the junction held 2 bases outside the gene matches.

V usage is TRBV5-1 and J usage is TRBJ1-1; D gene uncertain. Germline V lookup: CDR1 SGHRS, CDR2 YFSETQ. This CDR3 is 15 amino acids long. V lost 1 base to trimming and J lost 3 bases, with 13 bases between them. The CDR3 sequence is CASSLFFGRDTEAFF. The CDR3 coding sequence is TGCGCCAGCAGCTTGTTCTTTGGGAGGGACACTGAAGCTTTCTTT.

This clonotype was counted ten times or more. The chain couples TRBV5-1 to TRBJ2-1; 7 nucleotides match TRBD2. V was pared by 0 bases and J by 4 bases, with 7 bases of the junction left unmatched. Germline V lookup: CDR1 SGHRS, CDR2 YFSETQ. The CDR3 totals 16 residues. The DNA of the CDR3 is TGCGCCAGCAGCTTGGGCACAGGACTAGAGTACAATGAGCAGTTCTTC. Encoded protein: CASSLGTGLEYNEQFF. The variable domain in full, completed from reference TRBV5-1 and TRBJ2-1, reads KAGVTQTPRYLIKTRGQQVTLSCSPISGHRSVSWYQQTPGQGLQFLFEYFSETQRNKGNFPGRFSGRQFSNSRSEMNVSTLELGDSALYLCASSLGTGLEYNEQFFGPGTRLTVL.

This clonotype was seen more than once but under ten times. The chain links TRBV4-3 to TRBJ1-1, with D hard to call. Trimming took 3 bases from V and 2 from J, leaving 10 bases between them. The CDR3 loop spans 14 amino acids. The germline V gene has CDR1 LGHNA and CDR2 YSLEER. The CDR3 DNA follows: TGCGCCAGCAGCCAGGCTACAAAAAACACTGAAGCTTTCTTT. It codes for CASSQATKNTEAFF.

The chain employs TRBV27 and TRBJ1-2; D not resolved. The CDR3 length is 12 residues. V lost 4 bases and J 8 bases, leaving 11 bases between the germline ends. Germline V gene sequence: CDR1 MNHEY, CDR2 SMNVEV (reference sequence). Here the CDR3 DNA reads TGTGCCAGCAGTTCGGACCGCTTAGGCTACACCTTC. The encoded protein is CASSSDRLGYTF.

Note on this clonotype: A much larger clone lies one base from this, so it may be a read error. The rearrangement links TRBV30 to TRBJ1-2; D possibly corresponds to TRBD1 (5 bases). CDR1 and CDR2 (germline): GTSNPN, SVGIG (reference sequence). This CDR3 spans 11 amino acids. Trimming cost V 0 bases and J 11 bases, with 10 bases left between them. The CDR3 spells CAWSVLGGYTF. As DNA, the CDR3 is TGTGCCTGGAGTGTACTCGGGGGGTACACCTTC.

This clonotype was seen a handful of times. This chain links TRBV5-1 with TRBJ2-7; 7 bases fit TRBD2. V was clipped by 3 bases and J by 5 bases; unmatched bases: 8. This CDR3 spans 14 amino acids. CDR1 and CDR2 from the germline V gene are SGHRS and YFSETQ. The DNA for the CDR3 is TGCGCCAGCAGCTCCCCCCGCGGGGGACACGAGCAGTACTTC. It translates to CASSSPRGGHEQYF.

This clonotype appeared a few times. The J gene is TRBJ1-6, the V gene TRBV28; unclear D gene. This CDR3 has 16 residues. Trimming removed 7 bases from V and 0 bases from J, with 13 bases in between. Germline values: CDR1 MDHEN, CDR2 SYDVKM. CDR3 amino acids: CASNKGGSSYNSPLHF. The CDR3, as DNA: TGTGCCAGCAACAAAGGCGGGAGCTCCTATAATTCACCCCTCCACTTT.

At least ten counts were recorded for this clonotype. V gene TRBV10-3 combines with J gene TRBJ2-2; D perhaps matches TRBD2 (5 bases). The germline gives CDR1 ENHRY, CDR2 SYGVKD. V shed 10 bases and J shed 0 bases, with 9 bases lying between them. This CDR3 has 13 amino acids. Written as DNA, the CDR3 is TGTGCCACGGGGAAGCCGAACACCGGGGAGCTGTTTTTT. This encodes CATGKPNTGELFF.

The chain couples TRBV3-1 to TRBJ2-1; possible D gene TRBD1, 5 bases. Germline CDR1 reads LGHDT; CDR2 reads YNNKEL (reference sequence). V lost 1 base and J lost 7, with 11 bases in between. The CDR3 has 14 amino acids. CDR3 residues: CASSQGRVKNEQFF. The CDR3 DNA sequence: TGTGCCAGCAGCCAAGGCAGGGTAAAAAATGAGCAGTTCTTC.

The table lists this clonotype with a few counts. V gene TRBV3-1 combines with J gene TRBJ2-7, with D perhaps matching TRBD1 or TRBD2 (6 bases each). Germline lookup yields CDR1 LGHDT and CDR2 YNNKEL (reference sequence). The length of the CDR3 is 12 residues. V gave up 9 bases and J gave up 2 bases, with 11 bases separating them. The CDR3 bases are TGTGCCAGTTCGGGGGCCCCCTACGAGCAGTACTTC. It specifies CASSGAPYEQYF.

The CDR3 sequence is CANPYEQYF. The CDR3, as DNA: TGCGCCAACCCCTACGAGCAGTACTTC. V gene TRBV10-2 combines with J gene TRBJ2-7; no reliable D call. The CDR3 runs 9 residues. Germline V gives CDR1 WSHSY, CDR2 SAAADI. Trimming cost V 10 bases and J 2 bases, with 3 bases left between them.

DNA for the CDR3: TGTGCCAGCAGACCCTCTGGGAGGGAGAACACTGAAGCTTTCTTT. Its protein product is CASRPSGRENTEAFF. This chain links TRBV12-3 or TRBV12-4 with TRBJ1-1; D is unclear. V lost 6 bases and J 1 base, leaving 15 bases between the germline ends. There are 15 residues in the CDR3.

This clonotype was seen only a few times. This sequence joins TRBV7-2 and TRBJ2-7; 7 nucleotides agree with TRBD2. Germline trimming cut 3 bases from V and 4 bases from J; bases unmatched to any gene: 3. This CDR3 comprises 13 residues. Germline V gene sequence: CDR1 SGHTA, CDR2 FQGNSA. This CDR3 is CASSLKGGYEQYF. In DNA form, the CDR3 reads TGTGCCAGCAGCTTGAAGGGAGGGTACGAGCAGTACTTC. Together with reference TRBV7-2 and TRBJ2-7, the CDR3 gives the full variable domain: GAGVSQSPSNKVTEKGKDVELRCDPISGHTALYWYRQSLGQGLEFLIYFQGNSAPDKSGLPSDRFSAERTGGSVSTLTIQRTQQEDSAVYLCASSLKGGYEQYFGPGTRLTVT.

This clonotype was picked up a small number of times. CDR3 sequence: CASSGRGLAGETQYF. The CDR3 coding sequence is TGTGCCAGCAGCGGCAGGGGGCTTGCTGGGGAGACCCAGTACTTC. The rearrangement joins TRBV5-5 to TRBJ2-5, with TRBD1 identical over 8 bases. The germline V gene has CDR1 SGHKS and CDR2 YYEKEE (reference sequence). J lost 5 bases, V lost 4 bases, and 10 bases had no gene match. There are 15 residues in the CDR3.

This chain uses TRBV2 with TRBJ2-1; 10 nucleotides align to TRBD2. The germline gives CDR1 SNHLY, CDR2 FYNNEI. This CDR3 contains 15 residues. Losses at the gene ends were 7 bases for V and 6 bases for J; bases not matched to a gene: 9. The CDR3 protein is CASKSLAGISNEQFF. The CDR3 coding sequence is TGTGCCAGCAAATCACTAGCGGGAATTAGCAATGAGCAGTTCTTC.

J is TRBJ2-3 and V is TRBV12-3 or TRBV12-4, with D possibly being TRBD2 (6 bases). The CDR3 is made up of 16 amino acids. V was clipped by 5 bases and J by 0 bases, with 15 bases between them. The CDR3 region is CASSPNRAGSTDTQYF. CDR3 in DNA: TGTGCCAGCAGTCCGAACCGAGCGGGTAGCACAGATACGCAGTATTTT.